The source of this T cell receptor beta chain is a study of blood T cells in healthy people across ages. This CDR3 comprises 14 residues. Germline-derived CDR1 and CDR2 are SQVTM and ANQGSEA. Trimming shortened V by 5 bases and J by 5 bases, and 16 bases separated the two germline ends. Healthy individuals of Caucasian origin from Russia, aged roughly 6 to 100, served as donors. Every sample had a minimum of 6 million PBMCs isolated. A second PCR, run for roughly 7 to 12 cycles, used a sample-barcoded 5' primer plus a J-beta primer mix. All samples yielded 2.5 million or more CDR3-containing paired-end reads. TCRdb itself ran the 5' RACE reads through MiXCR, one entry per CDR3 protein. The sample consists of some 900,000 distinct CDR3 sequences, roughly 48% of them appearing once.

The sample consisted of blood. The TCR comes from a man younger than 40 in good health. J is TRBJ2-1 and V is TRBV29-1, with D perhaps TRBD2 (6 bases). The CDR3 DNA is TGCAGCGTTCTTGCGGGGCATAGGAACAATGAGCAGTTCTTC. Its protein is CSVLAGHRNNEQFF.